These T cell receptor beta chains were read from a single sample in a study of radiotherapy plus CTLA-4 blockade in lung cancer. Data came from immunoSEQ multiplex PCR; TCRdb stores just in-frame clones and leaves some out. The sample consists of 25,000 to 35,000 clones, 70% to 80% of them appearing once. The sample consisted of peripheral blood, taken from a patient treated with radiotherapy plus ipilimumab. These receptors came from a human donor with non-small cell lung cancer who had stable disease on radiotherapy plus ipilimumab. Each CDR3 is given without its conserved first and last residue. The D gene is left open where the match is weak.

>NA|TRBV9
ASSVGAIDFEKLF
>NA|TRBV7-2
ASSRFGNEKLF
>NA|TRBV7-9
ASSQMSAGIEGNQPQH
>TRBD2|TRBV18
ASSPSTSRYNEQF
>TRBD1|TRBV6-1
AGGTGANGEKLF
>NA|TRBV29-1
SVDRAAFFNYGYT
>NA|TRBV2
ASRLWQLNTEAF
>NA|TRBV7-8
ASSASGTQTNYGYT
>NA|TRBV27
ASSFSGTQYEQY
>NA|TRBV19
ASSIRRGLGAKVLT
>NA|TRBV5-6
ASSLRGFTNYGYT
>NA|TRBV15
ATSRDRDKLYNEQF
>NA|TRBV7-8
ASSLGIRGPGNQPQH
>NA|TRBV27
ASSLRAGNNSPLH
>TRBD1|TRBV5-1
ASSLGDRVSPLH
>NA|TRBV5-4
ASSLVGERAMNTEAF
>NA|TRBV4-3
ASSQVGVINEKLF
>NA|TRBV11-3
ASSLSQTGDTQY
>NA|TRBV5-4
ASSFGLPSGNTIY
>TRBD1|TRBV5-1
ASSDGQGRTGELF
>NA|TRBV2
ASTWSNEKLF
>NA|TRBV5-1
ASSLSGNYGYT
>TRBD1|TRBV7-3
ASSPGGDSPLH
>TRBD1|TRBV7-2
ASSFAGGREKLF
>NA|TRBV19
ASSPTGTSNYGYT
>TRBD1|TRBV6-6
ASNRGQDTEAF
>TRBD1|TRBV5-1
ASSLGTGSYNEQF
>NA|TRBV5-4
ASSLWGTGELF
>TRBD2|TRBV4-2
ASSQEAGGLINEQF
>TRBD1|TRBV11-2
ASSNLRRDRGQGYT
>TRBD1|TRBV5-1
ASSWDRNTGELF
>NA|TRBV11-2
ASSPLAPLSQETQY
>TRBD1|TRBV6-1
ASSDLNRGHNEQF
>TRBD1|TRBV7-9
ASSTNTGTGFLYGYT
>NA|TRBV19
ASTPGLGPYNYGYT
>NA|TRBV4-3
ASSQDRRNYGYT
>NA|TRBV19
ASSISADTQY
>NA|TRBV25-1
ASSAQLSFEKLF